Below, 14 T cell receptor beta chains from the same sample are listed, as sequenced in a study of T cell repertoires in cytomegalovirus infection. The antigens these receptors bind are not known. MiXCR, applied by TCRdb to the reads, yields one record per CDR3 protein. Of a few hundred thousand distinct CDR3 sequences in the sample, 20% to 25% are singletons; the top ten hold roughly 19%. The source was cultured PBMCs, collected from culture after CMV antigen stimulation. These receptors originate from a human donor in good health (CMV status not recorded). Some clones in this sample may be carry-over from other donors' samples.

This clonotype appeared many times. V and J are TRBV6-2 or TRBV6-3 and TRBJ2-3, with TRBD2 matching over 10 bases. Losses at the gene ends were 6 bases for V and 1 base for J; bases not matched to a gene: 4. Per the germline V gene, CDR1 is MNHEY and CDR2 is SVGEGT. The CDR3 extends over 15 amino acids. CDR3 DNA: TGTGCCAGCAGCGCCGGGACTAGCGGCACAGATACGCAGTATTTT. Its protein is CASSAGTSGTDTQYF.

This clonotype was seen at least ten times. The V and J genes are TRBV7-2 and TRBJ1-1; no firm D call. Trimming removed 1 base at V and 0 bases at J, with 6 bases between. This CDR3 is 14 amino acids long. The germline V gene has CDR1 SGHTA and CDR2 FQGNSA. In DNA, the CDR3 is TGTGCCAGCAGCTTAGAGGGTATGAACACTGAAGCTTTCTTT. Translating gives CASSLEGMNTEAFF.

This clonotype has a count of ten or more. The CDR3 DNA reads TGTGCCAGCAGCTTAGGATCCAGTAGCAATCAGCCCCAGCATTTT. It encodes CASSLGSSSNQPQHF. V gene TRBV7-8 combines with J gene TRBJ1-5; no clear D gene. CDR3 size: 15 residues. Per germline, CDR1 SGHVS and CDR2 FQNEAQ. V was pared by 1 base and J by 0 bases, with 7 bases between.

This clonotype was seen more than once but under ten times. The CDR3: CASSQGIGGQAEAFF. CDR3 bases: TGCGCCAGCAGCCAAGGGATTGGGGGGCAAGCTGAAGCTTTCTTT. The chain employs TRBV4-1 and TRBJ1-1, with a weak D call TRBD1 (6 bases). The CDR3 runs 15 residues. Germline-derived CDR1 and CDR2 are MGHRA and YSYEKL. The ends were cut back, 1 base at V and 6 bases at J, with 15 bases in the middle.

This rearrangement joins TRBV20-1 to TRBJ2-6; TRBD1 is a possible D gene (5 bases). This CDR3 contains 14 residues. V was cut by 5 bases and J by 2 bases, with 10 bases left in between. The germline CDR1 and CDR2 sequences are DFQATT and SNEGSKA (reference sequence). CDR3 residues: CSAVTVPGANVLTF. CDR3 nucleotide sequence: TGCAGTGCTGTGACAGTCCCTGGGGCCAACGTCCTGACTTTC.

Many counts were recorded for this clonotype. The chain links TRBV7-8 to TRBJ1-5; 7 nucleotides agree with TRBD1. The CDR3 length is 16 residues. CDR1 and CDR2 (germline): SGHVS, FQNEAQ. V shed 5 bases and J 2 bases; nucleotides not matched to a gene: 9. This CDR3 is CASSLGTAAGNQPQHF. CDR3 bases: TGTGCCAGCAGCCTAGGGACAGCGGCTGGCAATCAGCCCCAGCATTTT.

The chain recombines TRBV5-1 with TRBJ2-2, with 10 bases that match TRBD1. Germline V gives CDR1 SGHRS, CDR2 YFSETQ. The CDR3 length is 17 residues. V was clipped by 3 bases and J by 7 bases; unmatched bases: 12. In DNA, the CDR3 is TGCGCCAGCAGCTCTTCCTTCGACAGGGGGCAAAACGGGGAGCTGTTTTTT. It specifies CASSSSFDRGQNGELFF.

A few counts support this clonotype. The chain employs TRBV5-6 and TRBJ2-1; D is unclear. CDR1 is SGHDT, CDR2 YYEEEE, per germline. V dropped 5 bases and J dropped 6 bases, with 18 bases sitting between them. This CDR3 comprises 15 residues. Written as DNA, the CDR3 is TGTGCCAGCAGAGCTTGGGCTAGTGGTGGCAATGAGCAGTTCTTC. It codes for CASRAWASGGNEQFF.

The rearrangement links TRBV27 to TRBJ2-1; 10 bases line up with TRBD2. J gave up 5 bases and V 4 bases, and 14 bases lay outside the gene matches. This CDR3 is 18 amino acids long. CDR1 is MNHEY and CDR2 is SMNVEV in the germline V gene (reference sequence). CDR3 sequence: CASSYLARTSGGNNEQFF. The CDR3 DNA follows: TGTGCCAGCAGTTACCTAGCCCGGACTAGCGGAGGGAACAATGAGCAGTTCTTC.

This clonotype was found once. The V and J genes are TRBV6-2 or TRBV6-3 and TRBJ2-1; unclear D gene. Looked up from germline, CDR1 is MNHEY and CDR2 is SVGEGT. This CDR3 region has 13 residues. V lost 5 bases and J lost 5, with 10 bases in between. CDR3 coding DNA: TGTGCCAGCAGTGGCGGACCACACAATGAGCAGTTCTTC. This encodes CASSGGPHNEQFF.

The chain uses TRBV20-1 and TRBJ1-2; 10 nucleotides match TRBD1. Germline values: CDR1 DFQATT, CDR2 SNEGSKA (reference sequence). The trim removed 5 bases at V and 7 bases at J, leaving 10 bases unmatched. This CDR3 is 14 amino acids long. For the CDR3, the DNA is TGCAGTGCTGTGAGTTGGGACAGGGGTTCTGGCTACACCTTC. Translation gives CSAVSWDRGSGYTF.

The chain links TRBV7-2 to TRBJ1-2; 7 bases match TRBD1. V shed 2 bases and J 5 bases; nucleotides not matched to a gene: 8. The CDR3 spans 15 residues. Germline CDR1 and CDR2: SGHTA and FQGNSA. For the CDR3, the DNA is TGTGCCAGCAGCTTAATGACAGGGTCACGGTATGGCTACACCTTC. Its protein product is CASSLMTGSRYGYTF.

CDR3 nucleotides: TGTGCCAGCATGAGGGGTCATGGAAACACCATATATTTT. Its translation: CASMRGHGNTIYF. The chain recombines TRBV9 with TRBJ1-3, with D possibly matching TRBD1 (5 bases). Germline V gene sequence: CDR1 SGDLS, CDR2 YYNGEE. V lost 6 bases to trimming and J lost 3 bases, with 10 bases between them. The CDR3 runs to 13 residues.

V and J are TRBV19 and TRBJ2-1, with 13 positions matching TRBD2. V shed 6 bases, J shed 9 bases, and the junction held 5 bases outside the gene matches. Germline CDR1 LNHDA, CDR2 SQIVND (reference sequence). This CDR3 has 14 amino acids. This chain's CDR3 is CASRLAGGPPEQFF. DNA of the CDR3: TGTGCCAGTAGACTAGCGGGAGGGCCGCCTGAGCAGTTCTTC. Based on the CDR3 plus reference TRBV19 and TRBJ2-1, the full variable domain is DGGITQSPKYLFRKEGQNVTLSCEQNLNHDAMYWYRQDPGQGLRLIYYSQIVNDFQKGDIAEGYSVSREKKESFPLTVTSAQKNPTAFYLCASRLAGGPPEQFFGPGTRLTVL.